This entry lists 6 T cell receptor beta chains sequenced from one sample in a study of CXCR3-negative and CXCR3-positive naive CD8 T cells. Study-wide results and limits: The TRB CDR3s that CXCR3-positive naive cells carried were more hydrophobic than those of CXCR3-negative naive cells.

Antigens for these TCRs are unknown. UMI-labeled 5' RACE TRB cDNA libraries were prepared from the cells. TCRdb re-called the 5' RACE reads, yielding one record per CDR3 amino acid sequence without DNA. The clone table shows about 4,700 distinct CDR3 sequences, with the ten largest holding 2% to 2.5%. The sequencing input was naive CXCR3+ CD8+ T cells from blood. The subset denotes: CD45RO-CCR7+CD27+CD95- naive CD8+ T cells expressing CXCR3 (TNR3+). These receptor sequences come from a human donor in good health. Some clones in this sample may be carry-over from other donors' samples.

This clonotype is identified as medium-sized from frequency. V gene TRBV29-1 combines with J gene TRBJ1-1; the D call of TRBD1 rests on TCRdb alone, since no DNA is present to check it. The germline gives CDR1 SQVTM, CDR2 ANQGSEA. This CDR3 is 15 amino acids long. The CDR3 reads CSFSGDTQMNTEAFF.

The rearrangement links TRBV7-9 to TRBJ2-1; TCRdb outputs TRBD1, but without DNA this stays unchecked. Germline CDR1 is SEHNR and CDR2 is FQNEAQ (reference sequence). The CDR3 consists of 15 residues. The CDR3 sequence is CASSSPRTTYNEQFF.

The chain has TRBV6-5 and TRBJ2-1. CDR3 length: 13 amino acids. The germline V gene encodes CDR1 MNHEY and CDR2 SVGAGI. The CDR3 sequence: CASSYGSGNEQFF.

The gene calls are TRBV7-6 and TRBJ2-5; TCRdb indicates TRBD1, and absent DNA this call remains unverified. CDR3 size: 15 residues. Germline V gene sequence: CDR1 SGHVS, CDR2 FNYEAQ. This CDR3 is CASSSSTGGGKTQYF.

According to its frequency, this clonotype is medium-sized. This rearrangement joins TRBV13 to TRBJ1-6; TCRdb gives TRBD1 as the D gene, but with no DNA this cannot be confirmed. This CDR3 spans 14 amino acids. Germline V gives CDR1 PRHDT, CDR2 FYEKMQ (reference sequence). CDR3 in amino acids: CASSQDGGGSPLHF.

The CDR3 is CASSLDQGDFYEQYF. The chain links TRBV5-5 to TRBJ2-7; TCRdb's assignment of TRBD1 cannot be checked, as there is no DNA. From germline, CDR1 is SGHKS and CDR2 YYEKEE (reference sequence). This CDR3 has 15 amino acids.